One and the same sample provided the 23 T cell receptor beta chains below, sequenced in a study of blood T cell repertoires in COVID-19 (dated by TCRdb to 2020 to 2022). Library preparation used the immunoSEQ multiplex PCR assay. The immuneACCESS repertoire file appears here via TCRdb, limited to in-frame rearrangements. These files lack a portion of the clones; in checked studies, under half of the deficit traces to unresolved V genes, and the cause of the others is not known. Counted in this sample were 95,000 to 110,000 clones; approximately 84% of them appeared once. The ten largest clones capture approximately 27% of the sample. Sequencing used peripheral blood. These receptors originate from a man between 60 and 75 years old with acute or convalescent COVID-19.

The gene calls are TRBV28 and TRBJ1-2, with 7 bases identical to TRBD1. CDR3 length: 13 amino acids. CDR1 MDHEN and CDR2 SYDVKM come from the germline V gene. V lost 6 bases, J lost 6 bases, and 7 bases stayed unmatched. The CDR3 DNA follows: TGTGCCAGCAGCCCACAGGGGATGGATGGCTACACCTTC. Its translation is CASSPQGMDGYTF.

This sequence joins TRBV5-1 and TRBJ2-7, with a tentative D call TRBD1 (6 bases). Germline CDR1 reads SGHRS; CDR2 reads YFSETQ. Between the trimmed V and J ends, which lost 9 bases and 3 bases, there was a span of 13 bases. This CDR3 region has 12 residues. CDR3 protein: CAILTGYYEQYV. CDR3 sequence (DNA): TGCGCCATCCTCACAGGGTACTACGAGCAGTACGTC.

The CDR3 sequence: CASSATSGVTDTQYF. The CDR3 DNA reads as TGTGCCAGCAGCGCGACTAGCGGGGTCACAGATACGCAGTATTTT. The chain recombines TRBV7-2 with TRBJ2-3; 11 bases fit TRBD2. V lost 5 bases, J lost 2 bases, and 3 bases stayed unmatched. The CDR3 consists of 15 residues. CDR1 is SGHTA, CDR2 FQGNSA, per germline.

V is TRBV6-2 or TRBV6-3 and J is TRBJ1-5; D uncertain. The CDR3 extends over 13 amino acids. V lost 5 bases and J lost 4, with 9 bases in between. Germline V lookup: CDR1 MNHEY, CDR2 SVGEGT. The CDR3 protein is CASSLTKNQPQHF. Written as DNA, the CDR3 is TGTGCCAGCAGTCTTACTAAGAATCAGCCCCAGCATTTT.

This clone has ten or more counts. The V call is TRBV4-1, the J call TRBJ2-4; 10 nucleotides agree with TRBD2. J gave up 7 bases and V 0 bases, and 9 bases lay outside the gene matches. The CDR3 spans 17 residues. Germline assignment: CDR1 MGHRA and CDR2 YSYEKL. DNA of the CDR3: TGCGCCAGCAGCCAAGACCTGGTACTAGCGGGGACGAACATTCAGTACTTC. Translation: CASSQDLVLAGTNIQYF.

This chain's CDR3 is CASSELGHGETQYF. As DNA, the CDR3 is TGTGCCAGCAGTGAGCTGGGACACGGAGAGACCCAGTACTTC. V and J are TRBV6-1 and TRBJ2-5; perhaps TRBD1 as D (6 bases). Germline V gene sequence: CDR1 MNHNS, CDR2 SASEGT. This CDR3 contains 14 residues. Trimming stripped 3 bases from V and 4 bases from J, with 12 bases between.

V and J are TRBV11-3 and TRBJ1-4, with 8 bases aligning to TRBD1. The CDR3 runs 15 residues. The germline V gene has CDR1 SGHNT and CDR2 YENEEA. The V segment lost 3 bases and the J segment 8 bases; nucleotides outside the gene matches: 8. The CDR3 bases are TGTGCCAGCAGCTTGAGGACAGGGCTGGGCGAAAAACTGTTTTTT. Amino acids: CASSLRTGLGEKLFF.

The chain has TRBV15 and TRBJ1-5; 9 nucleotides agree with TRBD1. CDR1 is LNHNV, CDR2 YYDKDF, per germline (reference sequence). This CDR3 contains 16 residues. The V segment lost 4 bases and the J segment 5 bases; nucleotides outside the gene matches: 9. This CDR3 reads CATSKDPGQGHQPQHF. CDR3 in DNA: TGTGCCACCAGCAAAGACCCGGGACAGGGTCATCAGCCCCAGCATTTT.

V is TRBV10-2 and J is TRBJ1-4; a weak D match, TRBD1 (5 bases). The CDR3 contains 14 residues. The germline gives CDR1 WSHSY, CDR2 SAAADI. With 7 bases removed from V and 12 bases from J, the gap between germline ends came to 21 bases. The CDR3 is CASTLTAGAGELFF. The CDR3 DNA follows: TGCGCCAGCACTTTGACGGCCGGGGCGGGGGAACTGTTTTTT.

The rearrangement uses TRBV2 and TRBJ1-1; no firm D call. The V end was cut by 9 bases, the J end by 1 base, with 18 bases between. The CDR3 is 15 amino acids. Germline V gene lookup returns CDR1 SNHLY and CDR2 FYNNEI. DNA for the CDR3: TGTGCCAGTTATCCTCTTCGAACAGCGAACACTGAAGCTTTCTTT. It yields the protein CASYPLRTANTEAFF.

The genes are TRBV28 and TRBJ2-1; possible D gene TRBD1, 5 bases. V shed 2 bases and J shed 0 bases, with 8 bases lying between them. The CDR3 extends over 15 amino acids. CDR1 MDHEN and CDR2 SYDVKM come from the germline V gene. CDR3 amino acids: CASSLQGSSYNEQFF. CDR3 nucleotides: TGTGCCAGCAGTTTACAGGGAAGCTCCTACAATGAGCAGTTCTTC.

CDR3 region: CASSATGGTTGELFF. The DNA of the CDR3 is TGTGCCAGCAGCGCCACAGGGGGAACTACCGGGGAGCTGTTTTTT. The chain recombines TRBV11-3 with TRBJ2-2; 8 positions match TRBD1. From germline, CDR1 is SGHNT and CDR2 YENEEA. The CDR3 sequence is 15 residues long. Trimming removed 5 bases from V and 5 bases from J; junction bases left unmatched: 7.

This clone was detected once. The genes are TRBV24-1 and TRBJ2-1; the match to TRBD2 covers 10 bases. CDR1 KGHDR and CDR2 SFDVKD come from the germline V gene. This CDR3 spans 14 amino acids. Trimming took 9 bases from V and 3 from J; bases not matched to a gene: 4. The CDR3 sequence: CATGVAGGYNEQFF. In DNA form, the CDR3 reads TGTGCCACCGGGGTAGCGGGAGGCTACAATGAGCAGTTCTTC.

The chain carries TRBV5-1 and TRBJ2-1; 9 nucleotides match TRBD1. The CDR3 contains 14 residues. Trimming took 0 bases from V and 10 from J; bases not matched to a gene: 5. Germline V gene lookup returns CDR1 SGHRS and CDR2 YFSETQ. The CDR3 DNA reads as TGCGCCAGCAGCTTGGGGGACAGGGTAAACGAGCAGTTCTTC. This sequence encodes CASSLGDRVNEQFF. Supplemented by reference TRBV5-1 and TRBJ2-1, the full variable domain reads KAGVTQTPRYLIKTRGQQVTLSCSPISGHRSVSWYQQTPGQGLQFLFEYFSETQRNKGNFPGRFSGRQFSNSRSEMNVSTLELGDSALYLCASSLGDRVNEQFFGPGTRLTVL.

The V call is TRBV3-1 (or the pseudogene TRBV3-2), the J call TRBJ2-3; tentative D call: TRBD2 (6 bases). The CDR3 contains 16 residues. From germline, CDR1 is LGHDT and CDR2 YNNKEL (reference sequence). The ends were cut back, 3 bases at V and 3 bases at J, with 16 bases in the middle. The chain's CDR3 is CASSHAGPSRTDTQYF. The CDR3 DNA reads as TGTGCCAGCAGCCATGCGGGACCCTCCAGGACAGATACGCAGTATTTT.

The rearrangement uses TRBV4-3 and TRBJ2-6; TRBD2 matches at 7 bases. The junction had 7 bases not matched to a gene; V was cut back by 3 bases and J by 2 bases. CDR1 and CDR2 from the germline V gene are LGHNA and YSLEER. The CDR3 has 17 amino acids. In DNA form, the CDR3 reads TGCGCCAGCAGCCAGCGAGCGGGACTGGCTGGGGCCAACGTCCTGACTTTC. This sequence encodes CASSQRAGLAGANVLTF.

The rearrangement links TRBV19 to TRBJ1-2; perhaps TRBD1 as D (6 bases). There are 15 residues in the CDR3. Germline V CDR1 and CDR2: LNHDA, SQIVND (reference sequence). Between the trimmed V and J ends, which lost 3 bases and 3 bases, there was a span of 14 bases. DNA for the CDR3: TGTGCCAGTAGTATTTTCTTCAGGGGTGACTATGGCTACACCTTC. Its protein product is CASSIFFRGDYGYTF.

The chain has TRBV9 and TRBJ2-2; D is perhaps TRBD2 (6 bases). The CDR3 is 16 residues long. Trimming cost V 0 bases and J 0 bases, with 9 bases left between them. The germline V gene has CDR1 SGDLS and CDR2 YYNGEE. The CDR3 coding sequence is TGTGCCAGCAGCGTAGTACCGGGGGCGAACACCGGGGAGCTGTTTTTT. Residues: CASSVVPGANTGELFF.

This clone turned up a few times. The chain recombines TRBV27 with TRBJ2-1; no reliable D call. The V gene lost 7 bases and the J gene lost 6 bases, with 19 bases spanning the gap. CDR3 length: 15 residues. The germline gives CDR1 MNHEY, CDR2 SMNVEV (reference sequence). CDR3 bases: TGTGCCAGCAAGCCGATAGCCCCCGACGGCAATGAGCAGTTCTTC. It encodes CASKPIAPDGNEQFF.

The V gene is TRBV18, the J gene TRBJ1-3; D perhaps matches TRBD1 (6 bases). The CDR3 is made up of 16 amino acids. Germline-derived CDR1 and CDR2 are KGHSH and LQKENI. Trimming shortened V by 6 bases and J by 4 bases, and 19 bases separated the two germline ends. The CDR3 bases are TGTGCCAGCTCGCCTGCAGGGGCCTCATCAGGAAACACCATATATTTT. Its protein is CASSPAGASSGNTIYF.

In this sample, this clone turned up once. The chain uses TRBV3-1 (or the pseudogene TRBV3-2) and TRBJ1-5; D remains unclear. The V and J ends lost 5 bases and 5 bases respectively, with 22 bases between them. CDR1 and CDR2 (germline): LGHDT, YNNKEL (reference sequence). The CDR3 has 17 residues. CDR3 in amino acids: CASSCTSPIFDHQPQHF. The CDR3, as DNA: TGTGCCAGCAGCTGTACGAGTCCCATTTTTGATCATCAGCCCCAGCATTTT.

This clone was observed a few times. The chain uses TRBV9 and TRBJ1-2; 8 positions agree with TRBD1. Germline V CDR1 and CDR2: SGDLS, YYNGEE. The junction had 5 bases not matched to a gene; V was cut back by 3 bases and J by 7 bases. The CDR3 length is 13 residues. The DNA for the CDR3 is TGTGCCAGCAGCGCACTCGGACAGGGTGGCTACACCTTC. Translated: CASSALGQGGYTF.

This clone was found once. The junction shows a germline mismatch at one end, possibly a read error. This chain links TRBV29-1 with TRBJ1-2; no definite D call. The germline V gene encodes CDR1 SQVTM and CDR2 ANQGSEA. The CDR3 totals 12 residues. DNA of the CDR3: TGCAGCGGGCAGGCTTCTAACCATGGCCACACCTTC. This sequence encodes CSGQASNHGHTF. Based on the CDR3 plus reference TRBV29-1 and TRBJ1-2, the full variable domain is SAVISQKPSRDICQRGTSLTIQCQVDSQVTMMFWYRQQPGQSLTLIATANQGSEATYESGFVIDKFPISRPNLTFSTLTVSNMSPEDSSIYLCSGQASNHGHTFGSGTRLTVV.